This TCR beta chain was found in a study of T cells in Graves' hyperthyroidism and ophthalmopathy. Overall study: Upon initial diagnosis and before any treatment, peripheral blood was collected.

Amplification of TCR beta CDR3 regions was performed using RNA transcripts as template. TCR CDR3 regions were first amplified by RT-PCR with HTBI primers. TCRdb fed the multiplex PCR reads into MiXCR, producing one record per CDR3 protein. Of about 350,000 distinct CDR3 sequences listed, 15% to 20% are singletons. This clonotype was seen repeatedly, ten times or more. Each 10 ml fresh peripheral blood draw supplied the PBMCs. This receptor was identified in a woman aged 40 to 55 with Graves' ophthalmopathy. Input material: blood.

CDR3 protein: CSASRPKPYEQYF. The CDR3 DNA reads as TGCAGTGCTAGTCGTCCAAAGCCCTACGAGCAGTACTTC. V and J are TRBV20-1 and TRBJ2-7, with D unresolved. The CDR3 loop spans 13 amino acids. Germline CDR1 and CDR2: DFQATT and SNEGSKA (reference sequence). V was cut by 3 bases and J by 2 bases, with 11 bases left in between.